This entry describes one TCR beta chain. Sequencing was performed with immunoSEQ multiplex PCR; in TCRdb, only in-frame clones are kept and a portion is missing. The table shows under 450,000 clones, with over 75% occurring only once. V gave up 6 bases and J gave up 5 bases; unmatched junction bases: 5. The CDR3 runs 13 residues. Germline V gene data show CDR1 as KGHSH and CDR2 as LQKENI. The data belong to a study of blood T cell repertoires in COVID-19. Study context: The study drew acute and convalescent COVID-19 samples from the United States, Italy and Spain. Nucleic acid was either cDNA or gDNA, and it came from T cells, B-cell-depleted T cells, or PBMCs.

This TCR came from a middle-aged woman with COVID-19, enrolled during active disease. The J gene is TRBJ2-7, the V gene TRBV18; 9 bases are shared with TRBD1. Sequencing used peripheral blood. The CDR3 is CASSPGQGNEQYF. Written as DNA, the CDR3 is TGTGCCAGCTCCCCGGGACAGGGCAACGAGCAGTACTTC.